The sequence of this TCR beta chain was determined in a study of blood T cell repertoires in COVID-19. About the research overall: In each case, the material was cDNA or gDNA derived from T cells, B-cell-depleted T cells, or PBMCs.

The V end was cut by 0 bases, the J end by 4 bases, with 6 bases between. The CDR3 sequence is 13 residues long. Per germline, CDR1 MGHRA and CDR2 YSYEKL. Assay used: immunoSEQ multiplex PCR; TCRdb lists only in-frame clones, some missing. The sample has 200,000 to 300,000 clones; about 91% are singletons. Clinical histories supplied by participants themselves formed the basis of cohort assignment. Sequencing was performed on PBMCs or T cells enriched from blood (not recorded which). This chain links TRBV4-1 with TRBJ1-1; TRBD1 is a possible D gene (5 bases). The source of this sequence is a woman between 25 and 40 years old with acute COVID-19. The CDR3 DNA sequence: TGCGCCAGCAGCCAAGACGGGGGCACTGAAGCTTTCTTT. This translates into CASSQDGGTEAFF.